This paragraph covers one T cell receptor (beta chain) sequence. Its specificity is not known. 5' RACE that incorporated UMI labels was used to prepare the TRB cDNA libraries. TCRdb reprocessed the 5' RACE reads; each CDR3 protein has one entry and no DNA is given. The sample totals approximately 90,000 distinct CDR3 sequences. Those CD8+ T cells considered naive were CD45RO-CCR7+CD27+CD95-. Germline V CDR1 and CDR2: SGHTA, FQGTGA. The CDR3 loop spans 16 amino acids. This sample was taken from a study of CXCR3-negative and CXCR3-positive naive CD8 T cells. Study findings and constraints: Partially decreased CXCR3 expression was recorded after cryopreservation, and fresh PBMCs were used in most assays. TRB CDR3 hydrophobicity was greater in CXCR3-positive naive cells than in CXCR3-negative naive cells.

Sequencing was carried out using naive CXCR3+ CD8+ T cells from blood. Documented subset: CD45RO-CCR7+CD27+CD95- naive CD8+ T cells expressing CXCR3 (TNR3+). The sequence came from a human donor in good health. Some clones in this sample may be carry-over from other donors' samples. V usage is TRBV7-3 and J usage is TRBJ2-1; TCRdb's D call of TRBD2 is untestable without DNA. CDR3 region: CASSLRAGGPCNEQFF.